Presented here are 15 T cell receptor beta chains from one specimen sequenced in a study of cytomegalovirus exposure and HLA in healthy donors. PCR was performed using 60 Vbeta and 13 Jbeta primers. Only in-frame clones appear in the TCRdb table, and some are missing; sequencing was by immunoSEQ multiplex PCR. The sample records 120,000 or so clones, around 75% being singletons. The sequencing sample was made of PBMCs. The source is a woman in her fifties or sixties in good health and CMV-seropositive.

This clone was seen more than once but under ten times. The rearrangement joins TRBV6-5 to TRBJ1-5; D call uncertain. CDR1 and CDR2 from the germline V gene are MNHEY and SVGAGI. Trimming removed 10 bases from V and 0 bases from J, with 16 bases in between. The CDR3 extends over 15 amino acids. For the CDR3, the DNA is TGTGCCACCGCGGCCTCCTCCTTTAGCAATCAGCCCCAGCATTTT. This codes for CATAASSFSNQPQHF.

Of note for this clone: Different DNA sequences within this sample yield the same CDR3. The CDR3 protein is CASSLYETQYF. In DNA, the CDR3 is TGTGCCAGCAGCCTTTATGAGACCCAGTACTTC. V and J are TRBV7-2 and TRBJ2-5; D remains ambiguous. This CDR3 region has 11 residues. V lost 5 bases and J 5 bases, leaving 6 bases between the germline ends. CDR1 and CDR2 from the germline V gene are SGHTA and FQGNSA.

This clone appeared a single time. The chain recombines TRBV12-5 with TRBJ2-3; 13 bases align to TRBD2. Germline lookup yields CDR1 LGHNT and CDR2 FRNRAP. Germline trimming cut 6 bases from V and 2 bases from J; bases unmatched to any gene: 5. The CDR3 length is 16 residues. DNA for the CDR3: TGTGCTAGTGGCAAAGGGACTAGCGGGAACACAGATACGCAGTATTTT. This gives the protein CASGKGTSGNTDTQYF.

V gene TRBV5-4 combines with J gene TRBJ2-5, with 7 bases fitting TRBD2. The CDR3 consists of 14 residues. CDR1 and CDR2 from the germline V gene are SGHNT and YYREEE (reference sequence). With V trimmed by 2 bases and J by 1 base, 2 bases remained unmatched. The CDR3: CASSLGTTQETQYF. The CDR3 bases are TGTGCCAGCAGCTTAGGGACTACCCAAGAGACCCAGTACTTC.

This clone turned up a few times. The V gene is TRBV9, the J gene TRBJ1-1; tentatively, D is TRBD1 (6 bases). Trimming stripped 3 bases from V and 6 bases from J, with 15 bases between. CDR1 SGDLS and CDR2 YYNGEE come from the germline V gene. The CDR3 extends over 14 amino acids. The CDR3 nucleotides are TGTGCCAGCAGCGCTCGAACAGGGATGGCTGAAGCTTTCTTT. Translation gives CASSARTGMAEAFF.

In this sample, this clone turned up a few times. Given a far larger clone just one base away, this is likely a sequencing read error. The chain employs TRBV9 and TRBJ2-3; D is perhaps TRBD1 (5 bases). The CDR3 is made up of 15 amino acids. The ends were cut back, 4 bases at V and 2 bases at J, with 14 bases in the middle. Germline CDR1 is SGDLS and CDR2 is YYNGEE. CDR3 in amino acids: CASSQVPGPTDTQYF. The DNA of the CDR3 is TGTGCCAGCAGCCAAGTTCCAGGGCCCACAGATACGCAGTATTTT.

J is TRBJ2-7 and V is TRBV6-1, with D perhaps matching TRBD1 (5 bases). The CDR3 is made up of 16 amino acids. From germline, CDR1 is MNHNS and CDR2 SASEGT. Trimming cost V 1 base and J 2 bases, with 15 bases left between them. As DNA, the CDR3 is TGTGCCAGCAGTGAAGGCGTGGGGCCTTCGACCTACGAGCAGTACTTC. Its translation is CASSEGVGPSTYEQYF.

This rearrangement joins TRBV12-5 to TRBJ2-7, with D perhaps matching TRBD1 (5 bases). V dropped 1 base and J dropped 7 bases, with 11 bases sitting between them. There are 13 residues in the CDR3. Germline V gene data show CDR1 as LGHNT and CDR2 as FRNRAP. The CDR3: CASGLEAGLEQYF. In DNA form, the CDR3 reads TGTGCTAGTGGTTTGGAGGCAGGGCTTGAGCAGTACTTC.

A word on this clone: The limits of the CDR3 on the DNA are not certain, so only TCRdb's listed CDR3 is given. The gene calls are TRBV11-2 and TRBJ1-1. From germline, CDR1 is SGHAT and CDR2 FQNNGV. The CDR3 is 13 residues long, ends included. The CDR3 loop reads CASSFGAGTTTFF.

The chain employs TRBV6-1 and TRBJ2-7; D perhaps matches TRBD2 (5 bases). Germline CDR1 MNHNS, CDR2 SASEGT. The germline V and J ends were trimmed by 5 bases and 2 bases, with 13 bases remaining between them. The CDR3 totals 14 residues. The DNA of the CDR3 is TGTGCCAGCAGTACCCGACTAACCGCCTACGAGCAGTACTTC. It specifies CASSTRLTAYEQYF.

This clone appeared a few times. The chain combines TRBV20-1 with TRBJ2-5; D is unclear. CDR3 length equals 10 residues. The germline V and J ends were trimmed by 5 bases and 4 bases, with 5 bases remaining between them. Per the germline V gene, CDR1 is DFQATT and CDR2 is SNEGSKA (reference sequence). The CDR3 sequence: CSAVRETQYF. The DNA for the CDR3 is TGCAGTGCTGTTAGAGAGACCCAGTACTTC.

This clone has only a few counts. The chain uses TRBV5-6 and TRBJ1-1; D possibly corresponds to TRBD1 (6 bases). V gave up 2 bases and J gave up 4 bases, with 9 bases separating them. In germline, CDR1 is SGHDT, CDR2 YYEEEE. The CDR3 sequence is 13 residues long. CDR3 sequence reads: CASSLTGTTEAFF. In nucleotides, the CDR3 is TGTGCCAGCAGCTTAACAGGGACCACTGAAGCTTTCTTT.

This chain uses TRBV4-1 with TRBJ1-5; 11 bases agree with TRBD1. The V segment lost 4 bases and the J segment 4 bases; nucleotides outside the gene matches: 3. Germline loops: CDR1 MGHRA, CDR2 YSYEKL. The CDR3 has 15 residues. The CDR3 region is CASSRGQGANQPQHF. The CDR3 region has the DNA TGCGCCAGCAGCCGAGGACAGGGGGCGAATCAGCCCCAGCATTTT.

This clone was observed a few times. The rearrangement uses TRBV6-5 and TRBJ2-4; TRBD1 aligns across 7 bases. The J segment lost 6 bases and the V segment lost 4 bases, leaving 6 bases of the junction unmatched. Germline V gene data show CDR1 as MNHEY and CDR2 as SVGAGI. CDR3 size: 14 residues. DNA for the CDR3: TGTGCCAGCAGTTTTCCAGGGGACAGAAACATTCAGTACTTC. This encodes CASSFPGDRNIQYF.

This clone was counted between two and nine times. The V and J genes are TRBV4-2 and TRBJ2-3; a possible D gene is TRBD2 (5 bases). The CDR3 loop spans 17 amino acids. V gave up 3 bases and J gave up 0 bases, with 16 bases separating them. The germline V gene encodes CDR1 LGHNA and CDR2 YNFKEQ. The CDR3 bases are TGTGCCAGCAGCCATATACTAGGACGCTCTAGCACAGATACGCAGTATTTT. Amino acids: CASSHILGRSSTDTQYF.